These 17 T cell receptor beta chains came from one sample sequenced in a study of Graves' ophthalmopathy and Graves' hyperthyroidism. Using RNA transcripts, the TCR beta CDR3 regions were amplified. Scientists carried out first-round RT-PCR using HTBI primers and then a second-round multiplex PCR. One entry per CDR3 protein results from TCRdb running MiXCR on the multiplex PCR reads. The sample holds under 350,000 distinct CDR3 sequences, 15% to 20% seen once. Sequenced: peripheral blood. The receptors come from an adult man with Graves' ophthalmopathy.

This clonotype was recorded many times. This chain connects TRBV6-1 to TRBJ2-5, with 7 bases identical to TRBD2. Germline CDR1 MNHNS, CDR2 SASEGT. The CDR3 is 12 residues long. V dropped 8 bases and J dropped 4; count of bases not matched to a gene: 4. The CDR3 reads CASGRGRETQYF. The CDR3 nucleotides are TGTGCCAGCGGGAGGGGACGAGAGACCCAGTACTTC.

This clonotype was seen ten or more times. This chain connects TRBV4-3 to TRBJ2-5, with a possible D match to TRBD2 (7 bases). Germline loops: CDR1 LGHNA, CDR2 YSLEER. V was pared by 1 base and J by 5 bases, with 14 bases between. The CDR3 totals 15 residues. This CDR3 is CASSQGRGAWETQYF. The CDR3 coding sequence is TGCGCCAGCAGCCAAGGCCGGGGGGCCTGGGAGACCCAGTACTTC.

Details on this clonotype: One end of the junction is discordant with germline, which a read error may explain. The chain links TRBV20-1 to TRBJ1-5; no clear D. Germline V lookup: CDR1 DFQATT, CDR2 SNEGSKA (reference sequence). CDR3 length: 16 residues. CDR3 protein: CSALGFGPASNQPQLF. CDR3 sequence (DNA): TGCAGTGCCCTTGGGTTCGGCCCGGCTAGCAATCAGCCCCAGCTTTTT.

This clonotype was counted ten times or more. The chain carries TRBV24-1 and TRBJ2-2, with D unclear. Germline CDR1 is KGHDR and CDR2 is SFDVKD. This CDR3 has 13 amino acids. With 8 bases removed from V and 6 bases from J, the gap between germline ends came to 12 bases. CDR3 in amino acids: CATNSRSSGELFF. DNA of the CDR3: TGTGCCACCAATAGCCGGAGTTCCGGGGAGCTGTTTTTT.

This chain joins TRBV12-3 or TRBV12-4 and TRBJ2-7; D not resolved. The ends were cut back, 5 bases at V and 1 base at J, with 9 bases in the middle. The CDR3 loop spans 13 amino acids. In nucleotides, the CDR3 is TGTGCCAGCAGTCCCTTTTTATCCTACGAGCAGTACTTC. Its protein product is CASSPFLSYEQYF.

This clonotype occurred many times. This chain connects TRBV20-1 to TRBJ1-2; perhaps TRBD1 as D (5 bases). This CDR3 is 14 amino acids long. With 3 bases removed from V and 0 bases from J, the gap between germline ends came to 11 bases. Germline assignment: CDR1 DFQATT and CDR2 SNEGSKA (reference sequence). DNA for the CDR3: TGCAGTGCTAGGAGGGACGAAGCTAACTATGGCTACACCTTC. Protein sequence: CSARRDEANYGYTF.

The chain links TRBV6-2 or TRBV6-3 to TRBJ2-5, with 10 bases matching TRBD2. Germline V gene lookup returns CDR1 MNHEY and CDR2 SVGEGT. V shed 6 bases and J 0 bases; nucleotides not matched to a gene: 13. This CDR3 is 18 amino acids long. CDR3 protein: CASSYYGLAAHNQETQYF. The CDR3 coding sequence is TGTGCCAGCAGCTATTACGGACTAGCGGCCCATAACCAAGAGACCCAGTACTTC.

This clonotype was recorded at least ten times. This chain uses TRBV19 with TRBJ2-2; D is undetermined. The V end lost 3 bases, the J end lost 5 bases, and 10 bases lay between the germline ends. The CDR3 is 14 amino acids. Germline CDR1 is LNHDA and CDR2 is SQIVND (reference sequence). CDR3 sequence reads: CASSINVGTGELFF. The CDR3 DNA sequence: TGTGCCAGTAGTATCAACGTGGGGACCGGGGAGCTGTTTTTT.

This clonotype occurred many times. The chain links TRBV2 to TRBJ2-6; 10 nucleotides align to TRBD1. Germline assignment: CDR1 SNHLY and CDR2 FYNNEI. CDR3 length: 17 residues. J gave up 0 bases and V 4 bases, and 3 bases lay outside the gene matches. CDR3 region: CASSVRDRGSGANVLTF. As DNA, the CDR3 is TGTGCCAGCAGTGTCCGGGACAGGGGCTCTGGGGCCAACGTCCTGACTTTC.

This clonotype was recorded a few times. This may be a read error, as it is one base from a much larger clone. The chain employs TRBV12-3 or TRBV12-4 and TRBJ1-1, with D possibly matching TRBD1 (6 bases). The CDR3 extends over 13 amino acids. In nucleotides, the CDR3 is TGTGGCACGCGGGGGGGGCAATACACTGAAGCTTTCTTT. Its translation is CGTRGGQYTEAFF.

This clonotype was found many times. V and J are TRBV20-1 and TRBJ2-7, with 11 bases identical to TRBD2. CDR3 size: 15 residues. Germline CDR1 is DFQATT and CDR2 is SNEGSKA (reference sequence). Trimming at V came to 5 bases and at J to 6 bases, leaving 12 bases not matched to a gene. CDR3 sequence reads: CSAARLAGGSGEQYF. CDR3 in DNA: TGCAGTGCTGCGCGGCTAGCGGGGGGTAGTGGCGAGCAGTACTTC.

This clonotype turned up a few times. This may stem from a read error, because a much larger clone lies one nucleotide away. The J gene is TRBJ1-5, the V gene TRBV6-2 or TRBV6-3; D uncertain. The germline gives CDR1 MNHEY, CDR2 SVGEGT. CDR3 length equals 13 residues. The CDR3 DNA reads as TGTGCCAGCGTTGACACCAGCAATCAGCTCCAGCATTTT. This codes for CASVDTSNQLQHF.

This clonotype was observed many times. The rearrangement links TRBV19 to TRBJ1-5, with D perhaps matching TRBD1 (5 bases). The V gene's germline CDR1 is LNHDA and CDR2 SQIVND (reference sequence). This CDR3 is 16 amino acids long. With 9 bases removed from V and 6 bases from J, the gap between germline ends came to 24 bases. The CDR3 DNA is TGTGCCAGGTCGGGACCGATCAAAGCCGCGGGTCAGCCCCAGCATTTT. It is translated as CARSGPIKAAGQPQHF. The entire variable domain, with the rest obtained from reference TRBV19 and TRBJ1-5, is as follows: DGGITQSPKYLFRKEGQNVTLSCEQNLNHDAMYWYRQDPGQGLRLIYYSQIVNDFQKGDIAEGYSVSREKKESFPLTVTSAQKNPTAFYLCARSGPIKAAGQPQHFGDGTRLSIL.

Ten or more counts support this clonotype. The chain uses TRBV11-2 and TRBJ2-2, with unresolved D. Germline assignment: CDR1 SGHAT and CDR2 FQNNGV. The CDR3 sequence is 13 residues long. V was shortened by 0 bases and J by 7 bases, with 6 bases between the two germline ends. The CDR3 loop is CASSLDRIGELFF. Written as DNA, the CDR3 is TGTGCCAGCAGCTTAGATCGCATCGGGGAGCTGTTTTTT.

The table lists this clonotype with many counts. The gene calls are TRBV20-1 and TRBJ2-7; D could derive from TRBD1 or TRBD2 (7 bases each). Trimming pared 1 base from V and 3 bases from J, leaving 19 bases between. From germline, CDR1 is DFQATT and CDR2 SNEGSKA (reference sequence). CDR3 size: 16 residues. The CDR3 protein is CSARVGGRGPSYEQYF. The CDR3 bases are TGCAGTGCTAGAGTTGGGGGGAGGGGGCCAAGCTACGAGCAGTACTTC.

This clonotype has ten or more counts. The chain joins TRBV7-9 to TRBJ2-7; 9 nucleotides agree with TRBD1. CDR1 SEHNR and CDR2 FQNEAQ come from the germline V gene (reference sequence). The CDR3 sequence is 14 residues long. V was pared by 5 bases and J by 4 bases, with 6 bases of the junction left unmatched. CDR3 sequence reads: CASSPTGGTYEQYF. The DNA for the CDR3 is TGTGCCAGCAGCCCGACAGGGGGAACTTACGAGCAGTACTTC.

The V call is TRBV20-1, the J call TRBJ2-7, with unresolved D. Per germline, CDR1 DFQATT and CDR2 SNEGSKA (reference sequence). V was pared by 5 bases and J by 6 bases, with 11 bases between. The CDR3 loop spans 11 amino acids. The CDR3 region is CSAFTLAEQYF. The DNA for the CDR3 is TGCAGTGCTTTTACTCTTGCCGAGCAGTACTTC.